The next 31 T cell receptor beta chains were all read from a single sample in a study of T cell repertoires in cytomegalovirus infection. Each CDR3 protein gets one entry after TCRdb re-called the reads with MiXCR. Here the sample spans 560,000 or so distinct CDR3 sequences, 16% being singletons. Sequencing was done on a sample of CD8+ T cells from PBMCs. All receptors derive from a human donor in good health (CMV status not recorded). Some clones in this sample may be carry-over from other donors' samples.

The sample holds many counts of this clonotype. The V and J genes are TRBV12-3 or TRBV12-4 and TRBJ2-5; the match to TRBD2 covers 7 bases. The V segment lost 7 bases and the J segment 4 bases; nucleotides outside the gene matches: 6. The CDR3 spans 13 residues. The CDR3 region is CASTAGVGETQYF. As DNA, the CDR3 is TGTGCCAGCACCGCGGGGGTGGGAGAGACCCAGTACTTC.

About this clonotype: A read error may explain this, as a much larger clone is one base away. J is TRBJ1-5 and V is TRBV12-3 or TRBV12-4; D is unclear. V gave up 1 base and J gave up 5 bases, with 18 bases separating them. This CDR3 has 17 amino acids. CDR3 sequence: CASSLVLGLWIDQPQHF. The CDR3 nucleotides are TGTGCCAGCAGTTTAGTTCTCGGTCTATGGATCGATCAGCCCCAGCATTTT.

Only a few counts were recorded for this clonotype. In nucleotides, the CDR3 is TGTGCCAGCAGCTCCCGACAGGGGAACACCGGGGAGCTGTTTTTT. This gives the protein CASSSRQGNTGELFF. The rearrangement joins TRBV12-3 or TRBV12-4 to TRBJ2-2, with 7 bases identical to TRBD1. The CDR3 is 15 amino acids. J was trimmed by 1 base and V by 6 bases; bases with no gene match: 5.

The rearrangement joins TRBV6-6 to TRBJ2-7, with D perhaps TRBD1 (6 bases). The CDR3 is made up of 15 amino acids. Germline CDR1 MNHNY, CDR2 SVGAGI (reference sequence). Trimming took 7 bases from V and 3 from J, leaving 19 bases between them. The CDR3 DNA reads as TGTGCCAGCACCCCCCTGGGAACAGGGCTCTACGAGCAGTACTTC. This translates into CASTPLGTGLYEQYF.

The genes are TRBV24-1 and TRBJ2-5; no reliable D call. The ends were cut back, 2 bases at V and 2 bases at J, with 8 bases in the middle. From germline, CDR1 is KGHDR and CDR2 SFDVKD. CDR3 length: 14 amino acids. The CDR3 coding sequence is TGTGCCACCAGTGATTCGGTGGATCAAGAGACCCAGTACTTC. This gives the protein CATSDSVDQETQYF.

This clonotype was found many times. The chain recombines TRBV7-8 with TRBJ2-7; 14 nucleotides align to TRBD2. V shed 4 bases, J shed 4 bases, and the junction held 12 bases outside the gene matches. From germline, CDR1 is SGHVS and CDR2 FQNEAQ. The CDR3 has 18 amino acids. The DNA of the CDR3 is TGTGCCAGCAGCTCCTCCCTGGTCGGGACTAGCGGGAGTTACGAGCAGTACTTC. Protein product: CASSSSLVGTSGSYEQYF.

This clonotype was counted at least ten times. The chain carries TRBV6-6 and TRBJ2-5; 7 bases align to TRBD2. CDR1 and CDR2 (germline): MNHNY, SVGAGI (reference sequence). There are 18 residues in the CDR3. V dropped 2 bases and J dropped 3; count of bases not matched to a gene: 15. CDR3 loop: CASSYAPIERGRKETQYF. In DNA form, the CDR3 reads TGTGCCAGCAGTTACGCCCCTATTGAGCGGGGTCGGAAAGAGACCCAGTACTTC.

This clonotype was detected many times. This chain uses TRBV7-3 with TRBJ2-3, with D maybe TRBD2 (6 bases). Trimming cost V 4 bases and J 0 bases, with 11 bases left between them. From germline, CDR1 is SGHTA and CDR2 FQGTGA. The CDR3 runs 15 residues. The CDR3 is CASSYPGTSTDTQYF. The CDR3 DNA reads TGTGCCAGCAGCTACCCCGGGACTAGCACAGATACGCAGTATTTT.

Note on this clonotype: The CDR3 end shows no conserved phenylalanine or tryptophan, and so a read error is likely. The rearrangement joins TRBV29-1 to TRBJ2-7; D is possibly TRBD2 (6 bases). V gave up 1 base and J gave up 4 bases, with 17 bases separating them. There are 15 residues in the CDR3. Germline V gives CDR1 SQVTM, CDR2 ANQGSEA. DNA for the CDR3: TGCAGCGTTGAAGCGGCCCCGGGACTGACATACGAGCAGTACTTA. It encodes CSVEAAPGLTYEQYL.

V is TRBV12-3 or TRBV12-4 and J is TRBJ1-1; no clear D gene. This CDR3 is built from 15 residues. V shed 0 bases and J shed 3 bases, with 11 bases lying between them. The CDR3 loop reads CASSLALRRDTEAFF. Written as DNA, the CDR3 is TGTGCCAGCAGTTTAGCGCTAAGGCGGGACACTGAAGCTTTCTTT.

There are many counts of this clonotype. The chain uses TRBV7-8 and TRBJ2-1, with D perhaps assigned TRBD1 or TRBD2 (5 bases each). The germline V gene has CDR1 SGHVS and CDR2 FQNEAQ. The CDR3 has 16 residues. With 6 bases removed from V and 1 base from J, the gap between germline ends came to 16 bases. Here the CDR3 reads CASRGTEGLSYNEQFF. CDR3 bases: TGTGCCAGCAGGGGGACCGAAGGACTGTCCTACAATGAGCAGTTCTTC.

The genes are TRBV20-1 and TRBJ2-1, with 9 positions matching TRBD1. Germline V gene lookup returns CDR1 DFQATT and CDR2 SNEGSKA (reference sequence). This CDR3 comprises 13 residues. Trimming cost V 5 bases and J 6 bases; bases outside gene matches: 5. CDR3: CSAARDRVNEQFF. The CDR3 DNA is TGCAGTGCTGCCCGGGACAGGGTCAATGAGCAGTTCTTC.

This clonotype was detected many times. The chain couples TRBV19 to TRBJ1-5; TRBD1 is a possible D gene (6 bases). Trimming took off 3 bases at V and 0 bases at J, with 24 bases between the two ends. From germline, CDR1 is LNHDA and CDR2 SQIVND (reference sequence). The length of the CDR3 is 20 residues. The DNA of the CDR3 is TGTGCCAGTAGTATGGGGGCCACAGGGACTAGTCTCATTAGCAATCAGCCCCAGCATTTT. It translates to CASSMGATGTSLISNQPQHF.

This clonotype was seen a few times. The chain uses TRBV27 and TRBJ2-7; no definite D call. Trimming left V 5 bases short and J 2 bases short, with 28 bases between. Germline V gene sequence: CDR1 MNHEY, CDR2 SMNVEV (reference sequence). CDR3 length: 19 amino acids. The CDR3 nucleotides read TGTGCCAGCAGTCCCTCAGGACGGATGCGGTCTCAGATCCCCTACGAGCAGTACTTC. Amino acids: CASSPSGRMRSQIPYEQYF.

This clonotype was observed at least ten times. This rearrangement joins TRBV4-2 to TRBJ2-7; 7 bases agree with TRBD2. CDR1 and CDR2 (germline): LGHNA, YNFKEQ. The CDR3 totals 15 residues. The V gene end was trimmed by 3 bases and the J gene end by 6 bases; junction bases not matched to a gene: 11. CDR3: CASSQTERTSVEQYF. The CDR3 region has the DNA TGTGCCAGCAGCCAGACCGAGAGGACTAGTGTCGAGCAGTACTTC.

Comment on this clonotype: This could be a read error, since a much larger clone is one nucleotide away. The chain employs TRBV6-6 and TRBJ1-5; 7 positions match TRBD1. Germline V gene sequence: CDR1 MNHNY, CDR2 SVGAGI (reference sequence). The CDR3 totals 15 residues. In DNA, the CDR3 is TGTACCAGCACCCCAGACAGGGTGGGTTGGCAGCCCCAGCATTTT. Its protein is CTSTPDRVGWQPQHF.

The table lists this clonotype with many counts. J is TRBJ1-4 and V is TRBV12-3 or TRBV12-4, with a possible D match to TRBD1 (5 bases). This CDR3 spans 13 amino acids. V lost 6 bases, J lost 7 bases, and 12 bases lay in between. The CDR3 DNA sequence: TGTGCCAGCAGGGGGGTTCCGGGTGAAAAACTGTTTTTT. This codes for CASRGVPGEKLFF.

This clonotype was counted a few times. This CDR3 is CASSDKAKQGTGELFF. CDR3 DNA sequence: TGTGCCAGCAGTGATAAGGCAAAACAGGGGACCGGGGAGCTGTTTTTT. The chain couples TRBV2 to TRBJ2-2, with 7 positions matching TRBD1. The trim removed 3 bases at V and 5 bases at J, leaving 9 bases unmatched. Germline lookup yields CDR1 SNHLY and CDR2 FYNNEI. The CDR3 spans 16 residues.

This clonotype was seen ten or more times. The chain couples TRBV6-1 to TRBJ1-5, with D unresolved. The CDR3 is 14 residues long. Germline CDR1 and CDR2: MNHNS and SASEGT. Trimming shortened V by 3 bases and J by 7 bases, and 13 bases separated the two germline ends. This chain's CDR3 is CASSENSGGQPQHF. The CDR3 DNA is TGTGCCAGCAGTGAGAATTCCGGCGGGCAGCCCCAGCATTTT.

This clonotype was seen at least ten times. V gene TRBV7-2 combines with J gene TRBJ2-5; 8 bases are shared with TRBD2. V shed 4 bases and J 2 bases; nucleotides not matched to a gene: 9. The CDR3 loop spans 16 amino acids. Germline lookup yields CDR1 SGHTA and CDR2 FQGNSA. The CDR3 loop is CASSSFGTREQETQYF. The CDR3 DNA follows: TGTGCCAGCAGCTCCTTCGGGACTAGAGAACAAGAGACCCAGTACTTC.

This clonotype came up many times. V and J are TRBV7-9 and TRBJ2-3; TRBD2 matches 8 bases. J was trimmed by 4 bases and V by 6 bases; bases with no gene match: 9. The CDR3 loop spans 15 amino acids. CDR1 and CDR2 (germline): SEHNR, FQNEAQ (reference sequence). CDR3 coding DNA: TGTGCCAGCAGTTCCCGGGAGGGGTACCCAGATACGCAGTATTTT. It codes for CASSSREGYPDTQYF. The full variable domain, completed using reference TRBV7-9 and TRBJ2-3, is DTGVSQNPRHKITKRGQNVTFRCDPISEHNRLYWYRQTLGQGPEFLTYFQNEAQLEKSRLLSDRFSAERPKGSFSTLEIQRTEQGDSAMYLCASSSREGYPDTQYFGPGTRLTVL.

This clonotype was recorded many times. The V call is TRBV11-3, the J call TRBJ2-3; D unresolved. Germline CDR1 and CDR2: SGHNT and YENEEA. The CDR3 runs 14 residues. Deletions cut 5 bases from V and 1 base from J, with 10 bases between. The DNA for the CDR3 is TGTGCCAGCAGCCACCCCGACCGCACAGATACGCAGTATTTT. It yields the protein CASSHPDRTDTQYF.

The chain joins TRBV25-1 to TRBJ1-1, with D maybe TRBD1 (5 bases). The length of the CDR3 is 11 residues. Germline CDR1 reads MGHDK; CDR2 reads SYGVNS. Trimming pared 3 bases from V and 10 bases from J, leaving 9 bases between. Written as DNA, the CDR3 is TGTGCCAGCAGTGACGGGGCGAGAGCTTTCTTT. Protein product: CASSDGARAFF.

The V gene is TRBV5-1, the J gene TRBJ1-3; 8 bases agree with TRBD1. The CDR3 sequence is 17 residues long. V dropped 0 bases and J dropped 1; count of bases not matched to a gene: 6. The germline V gene encodes CDR1 SGHRS and CDR2 YFSETQ. CDR3 loop: CASSLDRTGRSGNTIYF. CDR3 nucleotides: TGCGCCAGCAGCTTGGATAGGACAGGGCGGTCTGGAAACACCATATATTTT.

As to this clonotype: This may stem from a read error, because a much larger clone lies one nucleotide away. The chain combines TRBV11-2 with TRBJ1-2; 10 bases align to TRBD1. CDR1 and CDR2 from the germline V gene are SGHAT and FQNNGV. The CDR3 is 14 residues long. CDR3 amino acids: CASSLDWTGGGCTF. CDR3 DNA sequence: TGTGCCAGCAGCTTAGATTGGACAGGGGGTGGCTGCACCTTC.

This clonotype appeared a few times. J is TRBJ2-7 and V is TRBV27; a weak D match, TRBD2 (5 bases). V was clipped by 4 bases and J by 10 bases, with 11 bases between them. CDR1 MNHEY and CDR2 SMNVEV come from the germline V gene (reference sequence). The CDR3 is 11 amino acids. As DNA, the CDR3 is TGTGCCAGCAGTTCCCGGGATGGACAGTACTTC. It codes for CASSSRDGQYF.

This clonotype was observed many times. The chain uses TRBV11-3 and TRBJ2-1; TRBD1 agrees at 10 bases. The CDR3 is 15 residues long. The J segment lost 4 bases and the V segment lost 3 bases, leaving 3 bases of the junction unmatched. From germline, CDR1 is SGHNT and CDR2 YENEEA. CDR3 residues: CASSFGTGVYNEQFF. The DNA of the CDR3 is TGTGCCAGCAGCTTCGGGACAGGGGTTTACAATGAGCAGTTCTTC.

On this clonotype: A read error is possible here, since a much larger clone lies one base away. The chain carries TRBV14 and TRBJ2-1; D call uncertain. The CDR3 loop spans 16 amino acids. Germline V CDR1 and CDR2: SGHDN, FVKESK. V was pared by 6 bases and J by 1 base, with 16 bases between. CDR3 in amino acids: CASSQFDVRSYNEQFF. The CDR3 nucleotides read TGTGCCAGCAGTCAATTCGATGTAAGGTCCTACAATGAGCAGTTCTTC.

At least ten counts were recorded for this clonotype. The chain has TRBV4-1 and TRBJ2-2; D might be TRBD2 (5 bases). Germline V gene data show CDR1 as MGHRA and CDR2 as YSYEKL. V shed 5 bases and J shed 3 bases, with 13 bases lying between them. The CDR3 length is 15 residues. Here the CDR3 DNA reads TGCGCCAGCAGCGTGACCCTCGGGGACACCGGGGAGCTGTTTTTT. Its translation is CASSVTLGDTGELFF.

This clonotype came up many times. The chain recombines TRBV27 with TRBJ2-2; 8 bases align to TRBD1. This CDR3 region has 13 residues. Trimming took 4 bases from V and 6 from J; bases not matched to a gene: 1. The germline V gene encodes CDR1 MNHEY and CDR2 SMNVEV (reference sequence). The CDR3 spells CASSSGGPGELFF. The CDR3 DNA sequence: TGTGCCAGCAGTTCAGGGGGCCCCGGGGAGCTGTTTTTT.

The gene calls are TRBV19 and TRBJ1-1, with unresolved D. V was clipped by 5 bases and J by 4 bases, with 14 bases between them. The CDR3 is 14 amino acids. Germline CDR1 reads LNHDA; CDR2 reads SQIVND (reference sequence). The CDR3 DNA sequence: TGTGCCAGTAGTCTTGGGTCTTCGAGCACTGAAGCTTTCTTT. It specifies CASSLGSSSTEAFF.